These 11 T cell receptor beta chains were sequenced from one sample in a study of blood T cells in healthy people across ages. With a J-beta primer mix and a sample-barcoded 5' primer, a second PCR ran about 7 to 12 cycles. TCRdb reanalysed the 5' RACE reads using MiXCR and keeps one entry per CDR3 protein. This table has about 640,000 distinct CDR3 sequences, 58% appearing once. Sequencing used blood. The receptor set was obtained from a man aged 55 to 70 in good health.

The chain couples TRBV10-3 to TRBJ2-5; 12 bases align to TRBD2. CDR1 is ENHRY and CDR2 is SYGVKD in the germline V gene. CDR3 size: 16 residues. V dropped 6 bases and J dropped 2; count of bases not matched to a gene: 7. CDR3: CAISQTSGGPQETQYF. The CDR3 nucleotides are TGTGCCATCAGCCAGACTAGCGGGGGTCCACAAGAGACCCAGTACTTC.

The chain employs TRBV3-1 and TRBJ2-7, with TRBD1 matching over 9 bases. The CDR3 has 15 residues. Per germline, CDR1 LGHDT and CDR2 YNNKEL (reference sequence). V lost 5 bases and J lost 7; bases outside the gene matches: 12. CDR3 sequence reads: CASSNRDRVSNEQYF. In DNA, the CDR3 is TGTGCCAGCAGCAACCGGGACAGGGTGAGCAATGAGCAGTACTTC.

This clonotype was seen at least ten times. V and J are TRBV6-1 and TRBJ1-1; no clear D gene. CDR3 length: 14 residues. The germline V gene encodes CDR1 MNHNS and CDR2 SASEGT. Trimming shortened V by 6 bases and J by 5 bases, and 16 bases separated the two germline ends. The CDR3 loop is CASSPGGERTEAFF. In DNA form, the CDR3 reads TGTGCCAGCAGCCCCGGCGGGGAGAGAACTGAAGCTTTCTTT.

There are a few counts of this clonotype. The V gene is TRBV5-1, the J gene TRBJ1-6, with D perhaps TRBD1 (6 bases). CDR3 size: 16 residues. Trimming removed 0 bases at V and 10 bases at J, with 17 bases between. Germline V gene sequence: CDR1 SGHRS, CDR2 YFSETQ. The CDR3 nucleotides read TGCGCCAGCAGCTTGGTGAGGCCAGGGGTAAACTCACCCCTCCACTTT. Amino acid sequence: CASSLVRPGVNSPLHF. The whole variable domain, filled in from reference TRBV5-1 and TRBJ1-6, reads KAGVTQTPRYLIKTRGQQVTLSCSPISGHRSVSWYQQTPGQGLQFLFEYFSETQRNKGNFPGRFSGRQFSNSRSEMNVSTLELGDSALYLCASSLVRPGVNSPLHFGNGTRLTVT.

The chain recombines TRBV6-5 with TRBJ1-1; a possible D gene is TRBD1 (5 bases). Trimming took 8 bases from V and 0 from J, leaving 13 bases between them. Per germline, CDR1 MNHEY and CDR2 SVGAGI. CDR3 size: 14 residues. As DNA, the CDR3 is TGTGCCAGCTTACGTAGGGGCATGAACACTGAAGCTTTCTTT. The encoded protein is CASLRRGMNTEAFF.

The chain uses TRBV5-1 and TRBJ2-7, with D unclear. The germline gives CDR1 SGHRS, CDR2 YFSETQ. The length of the CDR3 is 14 residues. V lost 0 bases to trimming and J lost 3 bases, with 10 bases between them. This chain's CDR3 is CASSLGTADYEQYF. In nucleotides, the CDR3 is TGCGCCAGCAGCTTGGGTACAGCCGACTACGAGCAGTACTTC.

J is TRBJ2-5 and V is TRBV11-3; D is undetermined. This CDR3 comprises 16 residues. V gave up 0 bases and J gave up 2 bases, with 13 bases separating them. Per germline, CDR1 SGHNT and CDR2 YENEEA. The chain's CDR3 is CASSLDITERQETQYF. CDR3 DNA: TGTGCCAGCAGCTTAGATATAACTGAACGACAAGAGACCCAGTACTTC. The full variable domain, completed using reference TRBV11-3 and TRBJ2-5, is EAGVVQSPRYKIIEKKQPVAFWCNPISGHNTLYWYLQNLGQGPELLIRYENEEAVDDSQLPKDRFSAERLKGVDSTLKIQPAELGDSAVYLCASSLDITERQETQYFGPGTRLLVL.

The chain is built from TRBV4-2 and TRBJ2-1, with 10 bases that match TRBD2. Germline trimming cut 2 bases from V and 7 bases from J; bases unmatched to any gene: 8. The CDR3 runs 16 residues. Germline loops: CDR1 LGHNA, CDR2 YNFKEQ. CDR3 bases: TGTGCCAGCAGCCAATCAGCGGGGGGGATCCCGAATGAGCAGTTCTTC. Translated: CASSQSAGGIPNEQFF.

This clonotype was seen a handful of times. The chain has TRBV5-5 and TRBJ2-5, with 7 bases aligning to TRBD2. CDR3 length: 16 amino acids. Germline-derived CDR1 and CDR2 are SGHKS and YYEKEE (reference sequence). V gave up 1 base and J gave up 2 bases; unmatched junction bases: 8. CDR3 DNA sequence: TGTGCCAGCAGCTTGACGGACCGGCGGGGGCAAGAGACCCAGTACTTC. Encoded protein: CASSLTDRRGQETQYF.

CDR3 region: CASSQASGVYNEQFF. DNA for the CDR3: TGTGCCAGCAGCCAGGCTAGCGGGGTTTACAATGAGCAGTTCTTC. The chain joins TRBV3-1 to TRBJ2-1, with 9 positions matching TRBD2. This CDR3 has 15 residues. The junction had 4 bases not matched to a gene; V was cut back by 3 bases and J by 4 bases. Germline CDR1 reads LGHDT; CDR2 reads YNNKEL (reference sequence).

This chain uses TRBV5-6 with TRBJ1-2, with D unresolved. Germline V CDR1 and CDR2: SGHDT, YYEEEE. This CDR3 comprises 15 residues. Trimming took 0 bases from V and 0 from J, leaving 9 bases between them. The chain's CDR3 is CASSLVTASNYGYTF. CDR3 nucleotide sequence: TGTGCCAGCAGCTTGGTAACCGCCTCTAACTATGGCTACACCTTC.